The TCR beta chain under discussion was sequenced for a study of beta chain features in type 1 diabetes. Points from the study as a whole: In the patient group, naive, central memory and Treg TCRB repertoires seemed more alike than in the healthy donor group. Among type 1 diabetes patients, VDJ junctions had fewer insertions and more deletions.

Researchers reported sorting CD4+ naive, central memory, regulatory and stem cell-like memory cells via CD45RO/CCR7/CD25/CD127/CD95/CD27. This clone was picked up many times. Its target is not known. This same CDR3 is encoded by further DNA sequences in the sample. The CDR3 covers 12 residues. V lost 6 bases to trimming and J lost 1 base, with 7 bases between them. Germline CDR1 reads SGHDN; CDR2 reads FVKESK. As every portion of the isolated RNA was reverse transcribed, the sequencing read expressed TCRB transcripts. Only in-frame clones appear in the TCRdb table, and some are missing; sequencing was by immunoSEQ multiplex PCR. The profile shows over 300,000 clones, around 8% of them singletons.

The chain carries TRBV14 and TRBJ2-7, with D hard to call. The source of this sequence is a woman aged 18-29 years in good health. Sequencing was done on a sample of central memory CD4+ T cells from blood. CDR3 nucleotide sequence: TGTGCCAGCAGTCCTCAATCCTACGAGCAGTACTTC. Amino acids: CASSPQSYEQYF.